The rows below give T cell receptor beta chains drawn from one sample of a study of technical replicates of blood from several donors. Method: immunoSEQ multiplex PCR; TCRdb's copy keeps in-frame clones and lacks some. Among 60,000 to 85,000 clones listed, more than 85% were seen once. The sequenced sample was T cells isolated from PBMCs. The receptors were sampled from a human donor in good health. CDR3s include the opening cysteine and the closing phenylalanine or tryptophan. D genes are given only for firm matches.

cdr3_length j_call d_call v_call cdr3_aa
16 TRBJ2-7 TRBD2 TRBV4-2 CASSQESSGGTYEQYF
14 TRBJ2-1 TRBD2 TRBV9 CASSYAGTSNEQFF
16 TRBJ2-1 TRBD2 TRBV30 CAWTAGLASSYNEQFF
13 TRBJ2-7 NA TRBV21-1 CASSIYSSYEQYF
15 TRBJ1-4 NA TRBV7-6 CASSLVGTFGEKLFF
14 TRBJ2-2 NA TRBV19 CASTGPLTTGELFF
16 TRBJ2-4 TRBD1 TRBV28 CASSPLSGQAEDIQYF
15 TRBJ1-1 NA TRBV19 CASSKVRGGNTEAFF
15 TRBJ2-3 NA TRBV6-5 CASSYSGTSDNTQYF
15 TRBJ2-7 NA TRBV23-1 CASSQAGMGSYEQYF
12 TRBJ1-2 TRBD1 TRBV6-1 CASRSGTGRCFF
16 TRBJ2-3 TRBD2 TRBV28 CASSLRTSMWSDTQYF
14 TRBJ2-7 NA TRBV11-3 CASSLGGQPGEQYF
11 TRBJ2-5 NA TRBV6-5 CASSYSWTQYF
16 TRBJ2-1 NA TRBV5-1 CASSLKRGERVYEQFF
16 TRBJ2-7 TRBD2 TRBV5-1 CASSNLPGTSGYEQYF
16 TRBJ2-7 NA TRBV27 CASSQTPGPPGDEQYF
11 TRBJ1-1 TRBD1 TRBV28 CASRDRGSAFF
15 TRBJ1-2 TRBD1 TRBV19 CASSPSGQAPYGYTF
14 TRBJ1-1 TRBD1 TRBV30 CAWRGTGINTEAFF
15 TRBJ2-2 NA TRBV7-2 CASSYGQTDTGELFF
16 TRBJ2-2 TRBD2 TRBV10-2 CASSGLAGSNTGELFF
15 TRBJ2-1 TRBD1 TRBV9 CASSVVGTGMNEQFF
15 TRBJ1-1 NA TRBV4-1 CASSQDRAGYTEAFF
14 TRBJ1-2 NA TRBV4-1 CASSFRDNNYGYTF
15 TRBJ2-2 TRBD1 TRBV14 CASSQEGTGWRELFF
15 TRBJ2-1 NA TRBV7-6 CASSLQGPSGNEQFF
17 TRBJ2-3 TRBD2 TRBV7-3 CASSLKSERDGLDTQYF
13 TRBJ1-2 TRBD1 TRBV7-3 CASSPGTGFGYTF
14 TRBJ2-2 NA TRBV27 CASGYRENTGELFF
11 TRBJ2-7 NA TRBV6-5 CASSQGNEQYF
15 TRBJ2-7 TRBD2 TRBV9 CASSVTSGPSYEQYF
15 TRBJ2-7 NA TRBV18 CASSAQGAVGYEQYF
14 TRBJ2-1 NA TRBV7-3 CASSLSVSLNEQFF
16 TRBJ1-2 TRBD1 TRBV27 CASSPHRTGDNYGYTF
14 TRBJ1-4 TRBD1 TRBV13 CASSPGTGIEKLFF
13 TRBJ1-1 TRBD1 TRBV10-3 CAIRGTGAGEAFF
15 TRBJ2-3 TRBD2 TRBV10-3 CAIATSGDSTDTQYF
13 TRBJ1-4 NA TRBV10-3 CAISESRVEKLFF
14 TRBJ2-7 TRBD2 TRBV5-4 CASRAGGESYEQYF
15 TRBJ1-5 NA TRBV28 CASSLYSGDYQPQHF
15 TRBJ1-4 TRBD1 TRBV6-6 CASSYPGQGVEKLFF
13 TRBJ2-1 NA TRBV10-3 CAISGQLLNEQFF
12 TRBJ2-7 NA TRBV2 CASTVYSYEQYF
15 TRBJ2-7 TRBD2 TRBV10-1 CASSESAGGSYEQYF